This T cell receptor beta chain emerged from a study of blood T cell repertoires in COVID-19. Study-wide background: Samples of COVID-19 (acute and convalescent) were obtained from the United States, Italy and Spain. T cells, B-cell-depleted T cells, or PBMCs provided the cDNA or gDNA that served as material.

V was shortened by 5 bases and J by 6 bases, with 19 bases between the two germline ends. CDR3 length: 16 amino acids. CDR1 and CDR2 from the germline V gene are SEHNR and FQNEAQ (reference sequence). Authors' processing steps: From reference gene primer amplification, estimates of nucleated cell counts were derived. Produced via immunoSEQ multiplex PCR; TCRdb's table is partial and in-frame only. V and J calls and clone size are as listed in that table; D and trimming were resolved from the DNA. This table has some 350,000 clones, about 93% appearing once. The source is a woman in her late teens or twenties who had recovered from COVID-19. The sequencing sample was made of peripheral blood. This chain uses TRBV7-9 with TRBJ2-2, with D tentatively TRBD2 (5 bases). CDR3 sequence (DNA): TGTGCCAGCAGCCTCTCAATCGTTGGAGGAGCCGGGGAGCTGTTTTTT. The encoded protein is CASSLSIVGGAGELFF.